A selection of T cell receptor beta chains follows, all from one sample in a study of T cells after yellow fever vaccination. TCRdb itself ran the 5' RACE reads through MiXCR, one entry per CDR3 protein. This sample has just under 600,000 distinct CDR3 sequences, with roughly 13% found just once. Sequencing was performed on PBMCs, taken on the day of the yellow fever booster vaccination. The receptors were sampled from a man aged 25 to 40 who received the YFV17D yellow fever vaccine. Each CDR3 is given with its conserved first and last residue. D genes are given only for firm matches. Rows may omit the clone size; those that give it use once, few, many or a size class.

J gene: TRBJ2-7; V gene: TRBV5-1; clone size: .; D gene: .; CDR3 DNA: TGCGCCAGCAGCTTGGAAGGTAGACTAAGTGGTGACGAGCAGTACTTC; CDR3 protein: CASSLEGRLSGDEQYF
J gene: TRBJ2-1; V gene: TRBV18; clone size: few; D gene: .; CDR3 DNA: TGTGCCAGCTCACCACCGTCGTCGGCGGGTGAGCAGTTCTTC; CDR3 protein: CASSPPSSAGEQFF
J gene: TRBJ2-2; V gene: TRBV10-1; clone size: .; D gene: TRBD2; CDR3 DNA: TGCGCCAGCAGTGCGGGACTAGCGGGAAACACCGGGGAGCTGTTTTTT; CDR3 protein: CASSAGLAGNTGELFF
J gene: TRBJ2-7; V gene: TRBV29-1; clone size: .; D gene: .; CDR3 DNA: TGCAGCGTTGAAGACTCGCAGGGCCACGAGCAGTACTTC; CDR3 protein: CSVEDSQGHEQYF
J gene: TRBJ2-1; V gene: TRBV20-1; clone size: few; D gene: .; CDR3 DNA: TGCAGTGCTAGAGATTTAGTCAATGAGCAGTTCTTC; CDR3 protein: CSARDLVNEQFF
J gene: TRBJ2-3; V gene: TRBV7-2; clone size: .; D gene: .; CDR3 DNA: TGTGCCAGCAGCTTAGATCTGGGGGAGAAGTATTTT; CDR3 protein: CASSLDLGEKYF
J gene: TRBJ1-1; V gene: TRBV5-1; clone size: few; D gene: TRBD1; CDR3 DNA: TGCGCCAGCAGCTTGGGTAGGGGGCCCAGAACAACTGAAGCTTTCTTT; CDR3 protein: CASSLGRGPRTTEAFF
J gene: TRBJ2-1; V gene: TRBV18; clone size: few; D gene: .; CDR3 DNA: TGTGCCAGCTCACCTGCATTAGGGTCCTACAATGAGCAGTTCTTC; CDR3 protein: CASSPALGSYNEQFF
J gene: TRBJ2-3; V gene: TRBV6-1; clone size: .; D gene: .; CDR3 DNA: TGTGCCAGCAGTGTCTTCGCCACAGATACGCAGTATTTT; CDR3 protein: CASSVFATDTQYF
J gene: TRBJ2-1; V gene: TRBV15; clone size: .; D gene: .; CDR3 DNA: TGTGCCACCAGCAGAGATGTAGGACTGGGGGCCAATGAGCAGTTCTTC; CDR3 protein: CATSRDVGLGANEQFF
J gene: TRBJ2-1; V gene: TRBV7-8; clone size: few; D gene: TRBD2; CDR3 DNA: TGTGCCAGCAGCTTAGGGACTAGCGTCATCAATGAGCAGTTCTTC; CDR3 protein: CASSLGTSVINEQFF
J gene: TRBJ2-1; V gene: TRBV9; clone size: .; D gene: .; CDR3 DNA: TGTGCCAGCAGCGTTCGGGACGCCCCTAACAATGAGCAGTTCTTC; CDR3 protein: CASSVRDAPNNEQFF
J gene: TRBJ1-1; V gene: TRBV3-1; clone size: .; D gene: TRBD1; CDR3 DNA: TGTGCCAGCAGCAACGAATGGACAGGGAGCACTGAAGCTTTCTTT; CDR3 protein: CASSNEWTGSTEAFF
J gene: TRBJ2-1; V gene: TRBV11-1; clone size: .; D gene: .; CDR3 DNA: TGTGCCAGCAGCCCCAGGACAGGGGCTAGCGGGTCCTACAATGAGCAGTTCTTC; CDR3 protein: CASSPRTGASGSYNEQFF
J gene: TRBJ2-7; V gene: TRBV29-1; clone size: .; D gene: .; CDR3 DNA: TGCAGCGTCCCCGGGCTCTTCCCTCCCTACGAGCAGTACTTC; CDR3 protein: CSVPGLFPPYEQYF
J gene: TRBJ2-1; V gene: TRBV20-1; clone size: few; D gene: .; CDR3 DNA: TGCAGTGCTAGAGACCCTAGGATCGCCTACAATGAGCAGTTCTTC; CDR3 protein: CSARDPRIAYNEQFF
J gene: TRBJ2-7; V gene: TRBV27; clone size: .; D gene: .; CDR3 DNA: TGTGCCAGCAGTCCCTTGGACTATTCGGGGCAGTACTTC; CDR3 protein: CASSPLDYSGQYF
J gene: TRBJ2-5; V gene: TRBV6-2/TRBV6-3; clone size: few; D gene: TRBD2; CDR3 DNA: TGTGCCAGCAGATCCCCTGGGACGGGAGGTAGAGAGACCCAGTACTTC; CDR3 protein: CASRSPGTGGRETQYF
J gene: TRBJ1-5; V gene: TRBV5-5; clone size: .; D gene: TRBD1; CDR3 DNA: TGTGCCAGCAGCTCCTCACAGGGGGCTCTTGGGCCCCAGCATTTT; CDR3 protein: CASSSSQGALGPQHF
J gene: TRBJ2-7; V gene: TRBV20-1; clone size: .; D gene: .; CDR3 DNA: TGCAGTGCTAGGTTAGCGCCTACCTACGAGCAGTACTTC; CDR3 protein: CSARLAPTYEQYF
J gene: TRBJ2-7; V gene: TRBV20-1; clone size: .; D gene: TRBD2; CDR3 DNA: TGCAGTGCCCTCGAGACTAGCGGGAGTTACGAGCAGTACTTC; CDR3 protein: CSALETSGSYEQYF
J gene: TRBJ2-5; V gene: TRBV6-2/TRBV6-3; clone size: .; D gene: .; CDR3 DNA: TGTGCCAGCAGTTCCCCCCCCAGACAAGAGACCCAGTACTTC; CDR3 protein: CASSSPPRQETQYF
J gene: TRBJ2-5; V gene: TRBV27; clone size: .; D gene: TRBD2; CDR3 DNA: TGTGCCACCAAGTCGACTAGCGGGCCCCAAGAGACCCAGTACTTC; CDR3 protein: CATKSTSGPQETQYF
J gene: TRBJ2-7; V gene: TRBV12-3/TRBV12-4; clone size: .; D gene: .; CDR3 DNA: TGTGCCAGCAGTTTTTCGCAGTACGAGCAGTACTTC; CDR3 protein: CASSFSQYEQYF
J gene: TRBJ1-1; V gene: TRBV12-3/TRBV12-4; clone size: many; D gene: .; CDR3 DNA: TGTGCCAGCAGGCCCCGGGGGTCCGTGGGTGAAGCTTTCTTT; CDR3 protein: CASRPRGSVGEAFF
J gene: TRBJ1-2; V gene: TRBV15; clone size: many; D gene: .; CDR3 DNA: TGTGCCACCAGCAGCCTAAGGACAGCCTATGGCTACACCTTC; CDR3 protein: CATSSLRTAYGYTF
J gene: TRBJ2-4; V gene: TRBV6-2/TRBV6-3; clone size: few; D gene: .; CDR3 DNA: TGTGCCAGCAGCCGAACCCGCGGGGTCAACATTCAGTACTTC; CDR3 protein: CASSRTRGVNIQYF
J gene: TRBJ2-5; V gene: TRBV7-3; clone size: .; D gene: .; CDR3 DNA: TGTGCCAGCAGCTTAATCTCTGGGGAGACCCAGTACTTC; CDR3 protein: CASSLISGETQYF
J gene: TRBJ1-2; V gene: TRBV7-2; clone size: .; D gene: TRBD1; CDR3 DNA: TGTGCCAGCAGCCCCGGGACAGGGAAAGCTAACTATGGCTACACCTTC; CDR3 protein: CASSPGTGKANYGYTF
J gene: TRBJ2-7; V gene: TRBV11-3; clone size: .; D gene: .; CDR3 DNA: TGTGCCAGCAGCTTAGGCGGGGAGAGCTCCTACGAGCAGTACTTC; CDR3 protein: CASSLGGESSYEQYF
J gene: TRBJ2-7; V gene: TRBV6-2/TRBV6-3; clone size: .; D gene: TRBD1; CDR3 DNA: TGTGCCAGCAGTCTCCGGGACAGGGTTCTTTGGGAGCAGTACTTC; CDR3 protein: CASSLRDRVLWEQYF
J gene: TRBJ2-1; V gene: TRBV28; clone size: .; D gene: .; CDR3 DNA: TGTGCCAGCAGTTTATTACGGAGTGAGCAGTTCTTC; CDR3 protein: CASSLLRSEQFF
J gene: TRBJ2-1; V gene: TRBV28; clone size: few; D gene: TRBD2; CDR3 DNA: TGTGCCAGCAGACTAGCGGGAGACTACAATGAGCAGTTCTTC; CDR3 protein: CASRLAGDYNEQFF
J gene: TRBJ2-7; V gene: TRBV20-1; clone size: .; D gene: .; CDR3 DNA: TGCAGTGCTAGAGGTTCCACTAAAGGGGTGAGGAACGAGCAGTACTTC; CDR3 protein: CSARGSTKGVRNEQYF
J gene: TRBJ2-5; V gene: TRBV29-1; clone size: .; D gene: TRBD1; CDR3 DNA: TGCAGCGCCGGGGACAGCATCAAAGAGACCCAGTACTTC; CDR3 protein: CSAGDSIKETQYF
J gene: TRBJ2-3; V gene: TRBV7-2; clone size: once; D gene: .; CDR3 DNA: TGTGCCAGCACCGTTCGTGGATCCCCAGATACGCAGTATTTT; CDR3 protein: CASTVRGSPDTQYF
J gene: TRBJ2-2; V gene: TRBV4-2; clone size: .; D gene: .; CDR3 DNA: TGTGCCAGCAGCCTTCCGGGACAAATGAACACCGGGGAGCTGTTTTTT; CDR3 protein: CASSLPGQMNTGELFF
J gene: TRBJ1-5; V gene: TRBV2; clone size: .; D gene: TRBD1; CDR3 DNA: TGTGCCAGCTTGGACAGGCAGGGCAATCAGCCCCAGCATTTT; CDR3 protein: CASLDRQGNQPQHF
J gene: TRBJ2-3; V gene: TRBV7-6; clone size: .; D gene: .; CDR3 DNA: TGTGCCAGCAGCTTAGAAGGAGCCGGGGATACGCAGTATTTT; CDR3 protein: CASSLEGAGDTQYF
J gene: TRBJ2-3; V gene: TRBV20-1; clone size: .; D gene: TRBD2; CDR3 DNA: TGCAGTGCTAAATTAGCGGGAGCTCAGGATACGCAGTATTTT; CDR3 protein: CSAKLAGAQDTQYF
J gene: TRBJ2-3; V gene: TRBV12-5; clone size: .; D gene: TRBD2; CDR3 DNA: TGTGCTAGTGGTTTGCACCCGGTAGCCGAGCGGGGAAGCACAGATACGCAGTATTTT; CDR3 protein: CASGLHPVAERGSTDTQYF
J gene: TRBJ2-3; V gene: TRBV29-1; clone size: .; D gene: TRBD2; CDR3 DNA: TGCAGCGTTAGAGCGGGAGGGCCAGATACGCAGTATTTT; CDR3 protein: CSVRAGGPDTQYF
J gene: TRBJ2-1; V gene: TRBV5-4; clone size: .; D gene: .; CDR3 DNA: TGTGCCAGCAGCGGAGGGGCTCGGGGCAATGAGCAGTTCTTC; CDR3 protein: CASSGGARGNEQFF
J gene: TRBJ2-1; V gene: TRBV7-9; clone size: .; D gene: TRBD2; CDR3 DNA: TGTGCCGTGGGACCCGGGACTAGCGGCTACAATGAGCAGTTCTTC; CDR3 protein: CAVGPGTSGYNEQFF
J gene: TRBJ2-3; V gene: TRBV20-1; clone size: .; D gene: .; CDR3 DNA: TGCAGTGCTAGTCCGGCCACCACGCAGTATTTT; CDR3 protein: CSASPATTQYF